One sample yielded the 2 T cell receptor beta chains listed below, sequenced in a study of control samples from healthy donors and cancer patients. Here immunoSEQ multiplex PCR was the method, and the copy in TCRdb shows in-frame clones only, minus some. This repertoire shows about 82,000 clones, roughly 90% found once; its top ten account for 6.5% to 8.5%. The sequencing input was blood. The receptors here all came from a middle-aged man in good health.

J is TRBJ1-1 and V is TRBV6-5; D not certain. Deletions cut 2 bases from V and 4 bases from J, with 14 bases between. Germline assignment: CDR1 MNHEY and CDR2 SVGAGI. The CDR3 contains 15 residues. Here the CDR3 DNA reads TGTGCCAGCAGTTACGTCTTTTCGGCCGCCACTGAAGCTTTCTTT. It translates to CASSYVFSAATEAFF.

This rearrangement joins TRBV19 to TRBJ1-2; 7 nucleotides line up with TRBD1. Germline trimming cut 7 bases from V and 8 bases from J; bases unmatched to any gene: 10. In germline, CDR1 is LNHDA, CDR2 SQIVND (reference sequence). The CDR3 runs to 13 residues. CDR3 in amino acids: CASKSDREAGYTF. CDR3 sequence (DNA): TGTGCCAGTAAGAGCGACAGGGAAGCGGGCTACACCTTC.